This paragraph covers one T cell receptor beta chain sequence. This sample was included in a study of blood T cell repertoires in COVID-19. Overall study: Researchers got acute and convalescent COVID-19 samples from the United States, Italy and Spain.

The method was immunoSEQ multiplex PCR; TCRdb's version includes in-frame clones alone and lacks a portion of them. Found here are around 340,000 clones, 80% to 90% of them singletons; the top ten hold around 3%. Germline V gene sequence: CDR1 SQVTM, CDR2 ANQGSEA. V was pared by 1 base and J by 3 bases, with 10 bases between. The CDR3 runs 13 residues. Sequencing was done on a sample of peripheral blood. The receptor's source is a man aged 25-45 years with active or convalescent COVID-19. The J gene is TRBJ2-7, the V gene TRBV29-1; D might be TRBD1 (6 bases). The CDR3: CSVEVVQGYEQYF. The CDR3 DNA sequence: TGCAGCGTTGAAGTGGTACAGGGCTACGAGCAGTACTTC.